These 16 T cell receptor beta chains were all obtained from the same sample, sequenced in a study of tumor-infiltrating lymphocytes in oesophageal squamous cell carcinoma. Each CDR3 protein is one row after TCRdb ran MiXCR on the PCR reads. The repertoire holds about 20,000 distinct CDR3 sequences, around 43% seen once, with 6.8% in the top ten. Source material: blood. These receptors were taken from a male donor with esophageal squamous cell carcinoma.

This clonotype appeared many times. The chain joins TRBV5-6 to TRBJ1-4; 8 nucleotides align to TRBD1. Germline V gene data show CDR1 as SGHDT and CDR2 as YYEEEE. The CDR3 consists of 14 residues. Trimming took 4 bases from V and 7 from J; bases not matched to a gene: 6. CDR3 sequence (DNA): TGTGCCAGCAGCCTGGACAGGGCGAGTGAAAAACTGTTTTTT. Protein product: CASSLDRASEKLFF.

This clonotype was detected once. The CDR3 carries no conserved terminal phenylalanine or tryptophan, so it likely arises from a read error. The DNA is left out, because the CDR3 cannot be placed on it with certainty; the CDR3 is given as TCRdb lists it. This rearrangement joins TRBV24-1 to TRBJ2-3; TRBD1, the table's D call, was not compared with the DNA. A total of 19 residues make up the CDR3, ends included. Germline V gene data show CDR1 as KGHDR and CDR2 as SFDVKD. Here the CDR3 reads CATSSVTTGDGDNEQFFGP.

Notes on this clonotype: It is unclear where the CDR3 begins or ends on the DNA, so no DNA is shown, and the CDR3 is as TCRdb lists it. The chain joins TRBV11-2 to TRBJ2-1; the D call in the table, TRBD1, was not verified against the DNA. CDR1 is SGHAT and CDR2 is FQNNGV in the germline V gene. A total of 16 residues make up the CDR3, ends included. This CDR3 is CASRPDRETLRAVLRF.

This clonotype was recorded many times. CDR3 sequence: CASSLAGALYEQYF. CDR3 sequence (DNA): TGTGCCAGCAGTTTGGCGGGGGCCTTGTACGAGCAGTACTTC. V usage is TRBV6-1 and J usage is TRBJ2-7; D may be TRBD2 (7 bases). The V gene's germline CDR1 is MNHNS and CDR2 SASEGT. V lost 5 bases, J lost 4 bases, and 15 bases lay in between. The CDR3 length is 14 residues.

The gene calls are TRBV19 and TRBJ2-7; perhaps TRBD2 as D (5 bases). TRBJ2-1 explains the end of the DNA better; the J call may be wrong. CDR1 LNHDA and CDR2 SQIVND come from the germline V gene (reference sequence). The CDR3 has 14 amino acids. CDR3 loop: CASSSPGRTYEQFF. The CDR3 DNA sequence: TGTGCCAGTAGTTCACCGGGAAGAACCTACGAGCAGTTCTTC.

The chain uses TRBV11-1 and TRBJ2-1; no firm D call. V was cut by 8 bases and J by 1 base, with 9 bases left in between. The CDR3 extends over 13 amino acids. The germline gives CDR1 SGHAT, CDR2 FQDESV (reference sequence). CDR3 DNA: TGTGCCAGCGGAAGGGTATCCTACAATGAGCAGTTCTTC. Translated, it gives CASGRVSYNEQFF.

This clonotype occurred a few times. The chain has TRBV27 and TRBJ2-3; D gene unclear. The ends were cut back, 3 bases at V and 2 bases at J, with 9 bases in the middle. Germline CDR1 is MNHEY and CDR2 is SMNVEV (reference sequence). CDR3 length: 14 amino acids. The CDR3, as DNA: TGTGCCAGCAGTTTGGGCAGAAACACAGATACGCAGTATTTT. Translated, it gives CASSLGRNTDTQYF.

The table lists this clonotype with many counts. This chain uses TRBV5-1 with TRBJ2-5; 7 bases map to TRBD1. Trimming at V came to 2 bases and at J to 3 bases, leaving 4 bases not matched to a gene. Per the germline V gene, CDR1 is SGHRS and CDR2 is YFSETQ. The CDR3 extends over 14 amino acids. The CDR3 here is CASSFGTGEETQYF. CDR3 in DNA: TGCGCCAGCAGCTTTGGAACAGGGGAAGAGACCCAGTACTTC.

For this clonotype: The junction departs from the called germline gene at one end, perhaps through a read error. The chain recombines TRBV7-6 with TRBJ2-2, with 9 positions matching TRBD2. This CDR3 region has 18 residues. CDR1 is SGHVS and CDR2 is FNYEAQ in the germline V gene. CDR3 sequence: CASSQNLGTSLNTGELFF. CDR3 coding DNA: TGTGCTAGCAGCCAGAATCTAGGGACTAGCCTGAACACCGGGGAGCTGTTTTTT. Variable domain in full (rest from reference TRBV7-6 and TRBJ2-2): GAGVSQSPRYKVTKRGQDVALRCDPISGHVSLYWYRQALGQGPEFLTYFNYEAQQDKSGLPNDRFSAERPEGSISTLTIQRTEQRDSAMYRCASSQNLGTSLNTGELFFGEGSRLTVL.

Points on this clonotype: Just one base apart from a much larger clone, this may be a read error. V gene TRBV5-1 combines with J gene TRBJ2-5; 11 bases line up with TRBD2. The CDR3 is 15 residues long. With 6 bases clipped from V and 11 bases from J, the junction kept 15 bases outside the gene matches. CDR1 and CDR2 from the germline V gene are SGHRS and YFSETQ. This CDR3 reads CASKLAGESYNEQYF. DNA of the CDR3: TGCGCCAGCAAACTAGCGGGAGAGTCCTACAATGAGCAGTACTTC.

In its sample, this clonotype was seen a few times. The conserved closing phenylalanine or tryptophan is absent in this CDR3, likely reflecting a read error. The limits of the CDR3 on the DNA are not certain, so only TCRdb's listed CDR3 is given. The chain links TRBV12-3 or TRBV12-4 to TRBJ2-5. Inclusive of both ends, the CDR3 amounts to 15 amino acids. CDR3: CASSSGRSHGYTFGS.

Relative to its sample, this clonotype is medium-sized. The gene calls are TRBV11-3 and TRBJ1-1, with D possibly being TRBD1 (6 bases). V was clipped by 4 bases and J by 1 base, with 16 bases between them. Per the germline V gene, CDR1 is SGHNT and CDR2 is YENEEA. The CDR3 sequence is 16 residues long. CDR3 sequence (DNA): TGTGCCAGCAGCTCCAAAGCCGGACAGCAGAACACTGAAGCTTTCTTT. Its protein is CASSSKAGQQNTEAFF.

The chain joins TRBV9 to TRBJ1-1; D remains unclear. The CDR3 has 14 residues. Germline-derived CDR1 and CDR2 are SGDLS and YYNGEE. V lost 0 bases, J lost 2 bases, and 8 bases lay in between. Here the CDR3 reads CASSVELGNTEAFF. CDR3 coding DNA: TGTGCCAGCAGCGTAGAGTTAGGAAACACTGAAGCTTTCTTT.

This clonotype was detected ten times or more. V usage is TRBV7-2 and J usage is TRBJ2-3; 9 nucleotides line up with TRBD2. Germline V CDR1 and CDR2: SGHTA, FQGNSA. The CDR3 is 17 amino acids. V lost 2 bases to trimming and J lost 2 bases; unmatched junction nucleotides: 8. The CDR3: CASSLLGRGGYTDTQYF. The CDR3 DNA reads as TGTGCCAGCAGCTTATTGGGGCGGGGGGGTTACACAGATACGCAGTATTTT.

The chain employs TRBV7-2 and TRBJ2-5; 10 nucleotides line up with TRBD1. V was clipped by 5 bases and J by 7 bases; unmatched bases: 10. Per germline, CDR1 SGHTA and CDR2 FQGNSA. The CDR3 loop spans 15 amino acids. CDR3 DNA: TGTGCCAGCAGCGGAGGGACAGGGGTTCGGGGGACCCAGTACTTC. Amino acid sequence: CASSGGTGVRGTQYF.

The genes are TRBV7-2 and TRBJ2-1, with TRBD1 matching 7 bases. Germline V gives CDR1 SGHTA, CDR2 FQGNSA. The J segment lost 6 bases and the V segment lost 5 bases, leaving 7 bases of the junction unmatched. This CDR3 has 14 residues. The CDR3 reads CASSPFEGANEQFF. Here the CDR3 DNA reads TGTGCCAGCAGCCCCTTCGAGGGGGCCAATGAGCAGTTCTTC.